Presented here are 31 T cell receptor beta chains from one specimen sequenced in a study of T-cell reconstitution after alpha-beta-depleted transplantation in children. Unique molecular identifiers were incorporated when the TCRbeta library was constructed. TCRdb processed the PCR reads anew with MiXCR; each CDR3 protein has one entry. The sample lists about 340,000 distinct CDR3 sequences, roughly 14% seen once, with roughly 4.3% in the top ten. Material: PBMCs, obtained from the stem cell graft. These receptors were taken from a human donor who donated a stem cell graft to a child with Fanconi anemia.

This clonotype was seen only a few times. The chain employs TRBV27 and TRBJ2-3; TRBD2 might be the D (6 bases). CDR3 length: 14 amino acids. V lost 4 bases to trimming and J lost 4 bases, with 12 bases between them. Germline loops: CDR1 MNHEY, CDR2 SMNVEV (reference sequence). Here the CDR3 DNA reads TGTGCCAGCAGTTCGACTAGTAGGTCAGATACGCAGTATTTT. Translated: CASSSTSRSDTQYF.

This clonotype was observed many times. CDR3 in amino acids: CASSPYAITGELFF. CDR3 in DNA: TGTGCCAGCAGCCCCTATGCAATCACCGGGGAGCTGTTTTTT. This sequence joins TRBV11-2 and TRBJ2-2; no clear D. Trimming pared 5 bases from V and 4 bases from J, leaving 11 bases between. The CDR3 has 14 amino acids. The germline V gene has CDR1 SGHAT and CDR2 FQNNGV.

In its sample, this clonotype was seen many times. The chain is built from TRBV20-1 and TRBJ1-1; a possible D gene is TRBD1 (5 bases). Trimming cost V 4 bases and J 1 base, with 10 bases left between them. The CDR3 is made up of 13 amino acids. Germline CDR1 is DFQATT and CDR2 is SNEGSKA (reference sequence). For the CDR3, the DNA is TGCAGTGCTAAGGGACCTAGGAACACTGAAGCTTTCTTT. Residues: CSAKGPRNTEAFF.

The gene calls are TRBV10-2 and TRBJ2-1, with D possibly called TRBD1 or TRBD2 (5 bases each). V shed 7 bases and J shed 6 bases, with 10 bases lying between them. This CDR3 spans 12 amino acids. Looked up from germline, CDR1 is WSHSY and CDR2 is SAAADI. This chain's CDR3 is CASKHGANEQFF. The CDR3 DNA follows: TGCGCCAGCAAACACGGGGCCAATGAGCAGTTCTTC.

This clonotype was observed a few times. The chain links TRBV5-1 to TRBJ2-7; D might be TRBD2 (5 bases). This CDR3 contains 15 residues. Germline V CDR1 and CDR2: SGHRS, YFSETQ. V was shortened by 0 bases and J by 0 bases, with 10 bases between the two germline ends. CDR3 sequence reads: CASSLGLLPSYEQYF. For the CDR3, the DNA is TGCGCCAGCAGCTTGGGACTATTGCCCTCCTACGAGCAGTACTTC. The full variable domain, in which reference TRBV5-1 and TRBJ2-7 provide the parts outside the CDR3, is KAGVTQTPRYLIKTRGQQVTLSCSPISGHRSVSWYQQTPGQGLQFLFEYFSETQRNKGNFPGRFSGRQFSNSRSEMNVSTLELGDSALYLCASSLGLLPSYEQYFGPGTRLTVT.

This clonotype has a handful of counts. The chain has TRBV4-3 and TRBJ2-7; D is possibly TRBD1 (6 bases). In germline, CDR1 is LGHNA, CDR2 YSLEER. CDR3 length equals 15 residues. Trimming removed 3 bases at V and 1 base at J, with 13 bases between. CDR3 in DNA: TGCGCCAGCAGCCAGGACATGGGGGCTTCCTACGAGCAGTACTTC. Amino acids: CASSQDMGASYEQYF.

The chain carries TRBV20-1 and TRBJ2-7; TRBD1 matches at 8 bases. After removal of 3 bases from V and 13 bases from J, the junction contained 8 bases not matched to a gene. Germline V gene lookup returns CDR1 DFQATT and CDR2 SNEGSKA (reference sequence). The CDR3 has 11 residues. The CDR3 reads CSASGQGATYV. Here the CDR3 DNA reads TGCAGTGCTAGCGGCCAGGGGGCTACCTACGTC.

This clonotype was picked up a small number of times. V usage is TRBV4-3 and J usage is TRBJ2-7, with D possibly being TRBD2 (5 bases). The CDR3 extends over 13 amino acids. Germline V gives CDR1 LGHNA, CDR2 YSLEER. V lost 3 bases and J 2 bases, leaving 8 bases between the germline ends. CDR3 DNA: TGCGCCAGCAGCCACGGACTCACCTACGAGCAGTACTTC. As protein: CASSHGLTYEQYF.

The J gene is TRBJ2-3, the V gene TRBV7-9; D is ambiguous. With 5 bases removed from V and 0 bases from J, the gap between germline ends came to 12 bases. The length of the CDR3 is 15 residues. Germline CDR1 reads SEHNR; CDR2 reads FQNEAQ (reference sequence). CDR3 protein: CASSPPYGSTDTQYF. As DNA, the CDR3 is TGTGCCAGCAGCCCCCCCTACGGAAGCACAGATACGCAGTATTTT. The variable domain in full, completed from reference TRBV7-9 and TRBJ2-3, reads DTGVSQNPRHKITKRGQNVTFRCDPISEHNRLYWYRQTLGQGPEFLTYFQNEAQLEKSRLLSDRFSAERPKGSFSTLEIQRTEQGDSAMYLCASSPPYGSTDTQYFGPGTRLTVL.

This chain links TRBV28 with TRBJ2-7; unclear D gene. Germline loops: CDR1 MDHEN, CDR2 SYDVKM. CDR3 length: 12 residues. The V end lost 10 bases, the J end lost 6 bases, and 16 bases lay between the germline ends. The CDR3 bases are TGTGCCACCTCCAGGCCGCGAGGCGAGCAGTACGTC. The encoded protein is CATSRPRGEQYV.

The V and J genes are TRBV5-1 and TRBJ2-5; D not resolved. CDR3 length: 14 residues. V lost 0 bases to trimming and J lost 5 bases, with 11 bases between them. Germline V gene lookup returns CDR1 SGHRS and CDR2 YFSETQ. The CDR3 protein is CASSLAGGFETQYF. The CDR3 DNA sequence: TGCGCCAGCAGCTTGGCCGGTGGGTTCGAGACCCAGTACTTC.

This clonotype came up many times. This chain joins TRBV25-1 and TRBJ1-1, with 8 bases fitting TRBD1. The germline CDR1 and CDR2 sequences are MGHDK and SYGVNS. Unmatched junction bases numbered 7, after V lost 2 bases and J lost 5 bases. CDR3 length equals 15 residues. CDR3 in amino acids: CASSERDRSVTEAFF. For the CDR3, the DNA is TGTGCCAGCAGTGAACGGGACAGGTCCGTTACTGAAGCTTTCTTT.

This clonotype has ten or more counts. The chain joins TRBV5-1 to TRBJ2-5; D tentatively reads TRBD1 or TRBD2 (5 bases each). Germline V gene lookup returns CDR1 SGHRS and CDR2 YFSETQ. The ends were cut back, 0 bases at V and 3 bases at J, with 9 bases in the middle. The CDR3 has 14 residues. CDR3 region: CASSLAGTEETQYF. For the CDR3, the DNA is TGCGCCAGCAGCTTGGCCGGGACCGAAGAGACCCAGTACTTC.

Here the CDR3 reads CASSLGGGEEAFF. The CDR3 DNA is TGCGCCAGCAGCTTAGGAGGGGGCGAGGAAGCTTTCTTT. The V and J genes are TRBV5-1 and TRBJ1-1, with 7 positions matching TRBD1. This CDR3 region has 13 residues. CDR1 and CDR2 from the germline V gene are SGHRS and YFSETQ. With V trimmed by 2 bases and J by 8 bases, 6 bases remained unmatched.

The sample holds many counts of this clonotype. V gene TRBV5-5 combines with J gene TRBJ1-6, with 9 bases lining up with TRBD1. With V trimmed by 2 bases and J by 9 bases, 6 bases remained unmatched. Germline CDR1 SGHKS, CDR2 YYEKEE (reference sequence). CDR3 length equals 15 residues. The CDR3 sequence: CASSLTGQGRSPLHF. DNA for the CDR3: TGTGCCAGCAGCTTAACGGGACAGGGACGTTCACCCCTCCACTTT.

This clonotype showed up many times. In nucleotides, the CDR3 is TGTGCCACCAGTGATGGCGTGAACACCGGGGAGCTGTTTTTT. Its translation is CATSDGVNTGELFF. This sequence joins TRBV24-1 and TRBJ2-2; D gene ambiguous. This CDR3 is built from 14 residues. V was shortened by 3 bases and J by 1 base, with 5 bases between the two germline ends. Germline CDR1 reads KGHDR; CDR2 reads SFDVKD.

The chain has TRBV3-1 and TRBJ2-5; TRBD1 might be the D (6 bases). Germline CDR1 reads LGHDT; CDR2 reads YNNKEL (reference sequence). The CDR3 totals 12 residues. With 10 bases removed from V and 2 bases from J, the gap between germline ends came to 11 bases. CDR3 loop: CATEDRQETQYF. CDR3 coding DNA: TGTGCCACCGAGGACAGACAAGAGACCCAGTACTTC.

This clonotype was counted at least ten times. The CDR3 spells CSQERVTGANTDTQYF. In DNA, the CDR3 is TGCAGCCAAGAAAGGGTCACAGGGGCTAACACAGATACGCAGTATTTT. The V and J genes are TRBV20-1 and TRBJ2-3; 7 bases fit TRBD1. This CDR3 has 16 amino acids. Germline CDR1 DFQATT, CDR2 SNEGSKA (reference sequence).

The gene calls are TRBV11-2 and TRBJ1-2, with D maybe TRBD1 (5 bases). This CDR3 has 11 residues. V was shortened by 5 bases and J by 8 bases, with 9 bases between the two germline ends. Per the germline V gene, CDR1 is SGHAT and CDR2 is FQNNGV. CDR3 in amino acids: CASSQGHGYTF. The CDR3, as DNA: TGTGCCAGCAGCCAAGGACACGGCTACACCTTC. Drawing the rest from reference TRBV11-2 and TRBJ1-2, the complete variable domain is EAGVAQSPRYKIIEKRQSVAFWCNPISGHATLYWYQQILGQGPKLLIQFQNNGVVDDSQLPKDRFSAERLKGVDSTLKIQPAKLEDSAVYLCASSQGHGYTFGSGTRLTVV.

This clonotype occurred many times. CDR3 sequence: CASSESKGYNEQFF. The CDR3 coding sequence is TGTGCCAGCAGTGAATCCAAGGGATACAATGAGCAGTTCTTC. This chain connects TRBV6-1 to TRBJ2-1; no reliable D call. The CDR3 has 14 amino acids. Trimming cost V 2 bases and J 4 bases, with 9 bases left between them. Germline-derived CDR1 and CDR2 are MNHNS and SASEGT.

This clonotype showed up many times. This chain joins TRBV15 and TRBJ1-1; D call uncertain. The CDR3 runs 15 residues. V lost 5 bases, J lost 2 bases, and 15 bases lay in between. Germline V lookup: CDR1 LNHNV, CDR2 YYDKDF (reference sequence). CDR3 region: CATSLLGNLNTEAFF. Written as DNA, the CDR3 is TGTGCCACCAGCTTGTTGGGGAACCTTAACACTGAAGCTTTCTTT.

This clonotype is a singleton in its sample. The genes are TRBV5-4 and TRBJ2-7; 9 nucleotides match TRBD2. V lost 0 bases, J lost 2 bases, and 3 bases stayed unmatched. Germline assignment: CDR1 SGHNT and CDR2 YYREEE (reference sequence). The CDR3 is made up of 15 amino acids. The DNA for the CDR3 is TGTGCCAGCAGCTTGGGGCTAGCGGGGACCTACGAGCAGTACTTC. Protein: CASSLGLAGTYEQYF.

This clonotype has a handful of counts. The chain couples TRBV25-1 to TRBJ1-2; the D gene is possibly TRBD1 (6 bases). Germline loops: CDR1 MGHDK, CDR2 SYGVNS. The CDR3 extends over 14 amino acids. Trimming pared 2 bases from V and 5 bases from J, leaving 12 bases between. The CDR3 sequence: CASSEGWTAYGYTF. CDR3 coding DNA: TGTGCCAGCAGTGAAGGATGGACAGCTTATGGCTACACCTTC.

This clonotype was found many times. The chain recombines TRBV5-5 with TRBJ2-7; D perhaps matches TRBD2 (6 bases). There are 13 residues in the CDR3. Trimming pared 4 bases from V and 0 bases from J, leaving 8 bases between. Per the germline V gene, CDR1 is SGHKS and CDR2 is YYEKEE (reference sequence). For the CDR3, the DNA is TGTGCCAGCAGCCGGGACTTCTCCTACGAGCAGTACTTC. Translating gives CASSRDFSYEQYF.

This clonotype appeared a few times. The rearrangement links TRBV29-1 to TRBJ1-4; D possibly corresponds to TRBD1 (5 bases). Germline V CDR1 and CDR2: SQVTM, ANQGSEA. The ends were cut back, 4 bases at V and 8 bases at J, with 14 bases in the middle. The CDR3 spans 13 residues. The CDR3 loop reads CSVGVRGGEKLFF. The CDR3 nucleotides are TGCAGCGTTGGGGTGAGGGGCGGAGAAAAACTGTTTTTT.

In this sample, this clonotype turned up many times. The chain links TRBV5-1 to TRBJ1-2; TRBD1 matches 7 bases. The germline CDR1 and CDR2 sequences are SGHRS and YFSETQ. With 1 base clipped from V and 1 base from J, the junction kept 7 bases outside the gene matches. The length of the CDR3 is 16 residues. In nucleotides, the CDR3 is TGCGCCAGCAGCTTGAGGACAGGATCTAATAACTATGGCTACACCTTC. Protein sequence: CASSLRTGSNNYGYTF.

V and J are TRBV27 and TRBJ2-1; D tentatively fits TRBD1 or TRBD2 (6 bases each). The CDR3 is 18 residues long. Germline CDR1 is MNHEY and CDR2 is SMNVEV (reference sequence). V lost 6 bases and J 1 base, leaving 22 bases between the germline ends. The CDR3 spells CASSRRGGLGASYNEQFF. In nucleotides, the CDR3 is TGTGCCAGCAGCCGCAGAGGGGGGTTGGGGGCTTCCTACAATGAGCAGTTCTTC.

The rearrangement uses TRBV20-1 and TRBJ2-1, with D possibly TRBD2 on 6 matching bases. Trimming stripped 0 bases from V and 5 bases from J, with 26 bases between. The CDR3 contains 19 residues. Germline CDR1 is DFQATT and CDR2 is SNEGSKA (reference sequence). In DNA form, the CDR3 reads TGCAGTGCTAGAGATCGCGGGGTAGCGGTTGTAGGATTCGACAATGAGCAGTTCTTC. Translation: CSARDRGVAVVGFDNEQFF.

This clonotype has a handful of counts. The CDR3: CSASRWIGAVPYNEQFF. CDR3 DNA sequence: TGCAGTGCTAGCAGATGGATAGGGGCTGTCCCCTACAATGAGCAGTTCTTC. The gene calls are TRBV20-1 and TRBJ2-1, with D maybe TRBD1 (5 bases). The germline CDR1 and CDR2 sequences are DFQATT and SNEGSKA (reference sequence). The CDR3 spans 17 residues. V lost 3 bases, J lost 2 bases, and 20 bases lay in between.

The genes are TRBV7-8 and TRBJ2-2, with 11 bases aligning to TRBD2. Germline CDR1 SGHVS, CDR2 FQNEAQ. CDR3 length: 17 residues. V lost 2 bases to trimming and J lost 2 bases; unmatched junction nucleotides: 4. The CDR3 nucleotides are TGTGCCAGCAGCTTAACTAGCGGGGGTTTAAACACCGGGGAGCTGTTTTTT. Translation gives CASSLTSGGLNTGELFF.

This sequence joins TRBV4-1 and TRBJ1-1; D not resolved. The CDR3 extends over 14 amino acids. Trimming stripped 1 base from V and 8 bases from J, with 14 bases between. CDR1 MGHRA and CDR2 YSYEKL come from the germline V gene. The CDR3 region is CASSQGTVHFEAFF. The CDR3 nucleotides are TGCGCCAGCAGCCAAGGGACCGTGCATTTCGAAGCTTTCTTT.